These 23 T cell receptor beta chains came from one sample sequenced in a study of cytomegalovirus exposure and HLA in healthy donors. It was with 60 Vbeta and 13 Jbeta primers that the PCR ran. Clones were read by immunoSEQ multiplex PCR, and TCRdb kept only the in-frame ones, dropping some. This sample has over 200,000 clones; roughly 90% occur once, and the top ten carry 0.9% to 1.1%. Material: PBMCs. Every receptor here comes from a woman younger than 30 in good health and CMV-seronegative.

The gene calls are TRBV5-1 and TRBJ1-4; the D gene is possibly TRBD1 (6 bases). The CDR3 consists of 13 residues. The V gene's germline CDR1 is SGHRS and CDR2 YFSETQ. Trimming removed 1 base from V and 7 bases from J, with 8 bases in between. The CDR3, as DNA: TGCGCCAGCAGCTTGACAGGGCCTGAAAAACTGTTTTTT. Encoded protein: CASSLTGPEKLFF.

The chain uses TRBV6-5 and TRBJ2-2; 7 positions match TRBD2. V gave up 4 bases and J gave up 3 bases; unmatched junction bases: 5. Germline V gene data show CDR1 as MNHEY and CDR2 as SVGAGI. This CDR3 region has 15 residues. The CDR3 region is CASSFGAGDTGELFF. The CDR3 DNA follows: TGTGCCAGCAGTTTTGGGGCGGGAGACACCGGGGAGCTGTTTTTT.

The V call is TRBV29-1, the J call TRBJ1-2, with 7 nucleotides matching TRBD1. CDR1 SQVTM and CDR2 ANQGSEA come from the germline V gene. V trimming: 6 bases; J trimming: 2 bases; junction bases outside the gene matches: 6. The CDR3 has 13 residues. The CDR3 protein is CSVRTGRNYGYTF. CDR3 in DNA: TGCAGCGTGAGGACAGGACGGAACTATGGCTACACCTTC. The complete variable domain, with remaining parts taken from reference TRBV29-1 and TRBJ1-2, reads SAVISQKPSRDICQRGTSLTIQCQVDSQVTMMFWYRQQPGQSLTLIATANQGSEATYESGFVIDKFPISRPNLTFSTLTVSNMSPEDSSIYLCSVRTGRNYGYTFGSGTRLTVV.

The DNA of the CDR3 is TGCGCCAGCAGCCCTGACAGGGGCAATCAGCCCCAGCATTTT. Protein product: CASSPDRGNQPQHF. This chain connects TRBV4-1 to TRBJ1-5, with 7 bases matching TRBD1. V was pared by 4 bases and J by 2 bases, with 2 bases of the junction left unmatched. Germline V gene data show CDR1 as MGHRA and CDR2 as YSYEKL. The CDR3 spans 14 residues.

The sample holds a few counts of this clone. This chain joins TRBV18 and TRBJ1-1, with no clear D. Deletions cut 3 bases from V and 2 bases from J, with 10 bases between. CDR1 is KGHSH, CDR2 LQKENI, per germline. The CDR3 covers 14 residues. CDR3 in amino acids: CASSPRGLNTEAFF. CDR3 bases: TGTGCCAGCTCACCCCGCGGGCTAAACACTGAAGCTTTCTTT.

This clone turned up a few times. This chain links TRBV4-3 with TRBJ2-2; 8 bases are a match to TRBD1. V lost 5 bases to trimming and J lost 4 bases; unmatched junction nucleotides: 9. Germline CDR1 reads LGHNA; CDR2 reads YSLEER. The CDR3 has 16 residues. CDR3 bases: TGCGCCAGCAGCGAGCAGGGGGCAGGGGGCACCGGGGAGCTGTTTTTT. It yields the protein CASSEQGAGGTGELFF.

This clone was seen a few times. The chain carries TRBV2 and TRBJ1-2; 8 nucleotides align to TRBD1. The germline CDR1 and CDR2 sequences are SNHLY and FYNNEI. The CDR3 totals 16 residues. The trim removed 2 bases at V and 5 bases at J, leaving 10 bases unmatched. For the CDR3, the DNA is TGTGCCAGCAGTGAACCGACAGGGGCAGGAGGGTATGGCTACACCTTC. It translates to CASSEPTGAGGYGYTF.

Details on this clone: This specimen includes other DNA sequences encoding the same CDR3. The chain recombines TRBV7-2 with TRBJ2-5, with D unresolved. V was shortened by 5 bases and J by 1 base, with 5 bases between the two germline ends. CDR1 is SGHTA, CDR2 FQGNSA, per germline. The CDR3 contains 12 residues. Here the CDR3 DNA reads TGTGCCAGCAGCCTACGCCAAGAGACCCAGTACTTC. This translates into CASSLRQETQYF.

This chain joins TRBV11-2 and TRBJ2-7, with 8 positions matching TRBD2. CDR3 length: 13 residues. V lost 5 bases, J lost 2 bases, and 2 bases stayed unmatched. The germline CDR1 and CDR2 sequences are SGHAT and FQNNGV. CDR3: CASSQGLAYEQYF. DNA of the CDR3: TGTGCCAGCAGCCAGGGACTAGCCTACGAGCAGTACTTC.

The chain has TRBV19 and TRBJ2-2; no firm D call. The CDR3 length is 15 residues. CDR1 and CDR2 (germline): LNHDA, SQIVND (reference sequence). The ends were cut back, 1 base at V and 6 bases at J, with 12 bases in the middle. The CDR3 DNA reads as TGTGCCAGTAGTATAGGGAGAAATAGCCCCGGGGAGCTGTTTTTT. Encoded protein: CASSIGRNSPGELFF. The full variable domain, completed using reference TRBV19 and TRBJ2-2, is DGGITQSPKYLFRKEGQNVTLSCEQNLNHDAMYWYRQDPGQGLRLIYYSQIVNDFQKGDIAEGYSVSREKKESFPLTVTSAQKNPTAFYLCASSIGRNSPGELFFGEGSRLTVL.

V is TRBV7-9 and J is TRBJ2-7, with D maybe TRBD1 (5 bases). Germline CDR1 is SEHNR and CDR2 is FQNEAQ (reference sequence). The CDR3 covers 12 residues. CDR3 residues: CSLQTGTAEQYF. CDR3 nucleotide sequence: TGTTCCTTACAAACAGGCACTGCCGAGCAGTACTTC.

This CDR3 reads CSVDGEGPGYGYTF. CDR3 DNA: TGCAGCGTTGATGGTGAAGGCCCGGGCTATGGCTACACCTTC. The J gene is TRBJ1-2, the V gene TRBV29-1; D not certain. The V gene's germline CDR1 is SQVTM and CDR2 ANQGSEA. Trimming took 3 bases from V and 4 from J, leaving 15 bases between them. The CDR3 length is 14 residues.

This chain connects TRBV9 to TRBJ1-1; 7 positions agree with TRBD1. Per germline, CDR1 SGDLS and CDR2 YYNGEE. The V and J ends lost 0 bases and 1 base, in that order; junction bases with no gene match: 15. The CDR3 loop spans 19 amino acids. In nucleotides, the CDR3 is TGTGCCAGCAGCGTAGATCCCCTGGGGGGCAGGGGGTCGAACACTGAAGCTTTCTTT. Translated, it gives CASSVDPLGGRGSNTEAFF.

V usage is TRBV7-2 and J usage is TRBJ1-2; D is unclear. Deletions cut 1 base from V and 8 bases from J, with 14 bases between. This CDR3 spans 14 amino acids. The germline V gene has CDR1 SGHTA and CDR2 FQGNSA. The CDR3 DNA reads as TGTGCCAGCAGCTTAGTTGGCGGGGTAGGAGGCTACACCTTC. Its translation: CASSLVGGVGGYTF.

The chain employs TRBV27 and TRBJ1-2; no firm D call. Germline V gene sequence: CDR1 MNHEY, CDR2 SMNVEV (reference sequence). V lost 2 bases, J lost 5 bases, and 9 bases lay in between. There are 13 residues in the CDR3. In nucleotides, the CDR3 is TGTGCCAGCAGTTTAGAGGGTCGGTATGGCTACACCTTC. It specifies CASSLEGRYGYTF.

V is TRBV18 and J is TRBJ2-2; 8 bases are a match to TRBD2. Germline V gene sequence: CDR1 KGHSH, CDR2 LQKENI. The junction had 19 bases not matched to a gene; V was cut back by 4 bases and J by 6 bases. CDR3 length equals 19 residues. In DNA, the CDR3 is TGTGCCAGCTCACGCCCTTCTCCTGCGGGGGGCTCAGTTTCCGGGGAGCTGTTTTTT. This codes for CASSRPSPAGGSVSGELFF.

The V and J genes are TRBV11-2 and TRBJ1-2; D not resolved. CDR1 and CDR2 from the germline V gene are SGHAT and FQNNGV. The CDR3 runs 12 residues. V lost 2 bases and J lost 2, with 3 bases in between. The CDR3 region has the DNA TGTGCCAGCAGCTTAAGCAACTATGGCTACACCTTC. It specifies CASSLSNYGYTF.

The chain is built from TRBV18 and TRBJ2-2, with D possibly being TRBD1 (6 bases). The CDR3 spans 17 residues. V was pared by 3 bases and J by 4 bases, with 18 bases between. Germline CDR1 KGHSH, CDR2 LQKENI. The CDR3: CASSPRLDRVLTGELFF. The CDR3 DNA sequence: TGTGCCAGCTCACCGCGTTTGGACAGAGTTCTCACCGGGGAGCTGTTTTTT.

The rearrangement uses TRBV6-1 and TRBJ2-3; possible D gene TRBD2, 5 bases. Per germline, CDR1 MNHNS and CDR2 SASEGT. Deletions cut 6 bases from V and 4 bases from J, with 20 bases between. The CDR3 has 16 residues. The CDR3 reads CASREPLALEPDTQYF. The DNA of the CDR3 is TGTGCCAGCAGGGAACCTCTAGCCCTCGAGCCAGATACGCAGTATTTT.

The V and J genes are TRBV7-9 and TRBJ2-1, with 8 positions matching TRBD2. V dropped 6 bases and J dropped 6; count of bases not matched to a gene: 10. The V gene's germline CDR1 is SEHNR and CDR2 FQNEAQ (reference sequence). This CDR3 spans 15 amino acids. As DNA, the CDR3 is TGTGCCAGCAGTTGGACTAGCCTCCGGTCCAATGAGCAGTTCTTC. Its protein is CASSWTSLRSNEQFF.

Here the CDR3 DNA reads TGTGCCAGCAGCAGGGTAGCGGGAGGGCCTTTGTATGAGCAGTTCTTC. Amino acids: CASSRVAGGPLYEQFF. V gene TRBV14 combines with J gene TRBJ2-1; the match to TRBD2 covers 11 bases. J lost 8 bases, V lost 5 bases, and 11 bases had no gene match. CDR1 is SGHDN, CDR2 FVKESK, per germline. The CDR3 contains 16 residues.

CDR3 sequence reads: CASSPPRIGRGYSNQPQHF. CDR3 in DNA: TGTGCCAGCTCACCACCCCGTATTGGCAGGGGGTATAGCAATCAGCCCCAGCATTTT. The chain has TRBV18 and TRBJ1-5; TRBD1 aligns across 7 bases. Per the germline V gene, CDR1 is KGHSH and CDR2 is LQKENI. This CDR3 spans 19 amino acids. V shed 0 bases, J shed 0 bases, and the junction held 11 bases outside the gene matches.

The V gene is TRBV10-2, the J gene TRBJ2-1; D ambiguous. The germline CDR1 and CDR2 sequences are WSHSY and SAAADI. V lost 0 bases and J 6 bases, leaving 9 bases between the germline ends. This CDR3 has 14 amino acids. CDR3: CASSESILTNEQFF. For the CDR3, the DNA is TGCGCCAGCAGTGAGTCAATTCTAACCAATGAGCAGTTCTTC.